Presented here are 9 T cell receptor beta chains from one specimen sequenced in a study of shared clonotypes between healthy human individuals. The data were produced by immunoSEQ multiplex PCR, yet TCRdb's version contains in-frame clones alone and is incomplete. The repertoire includes millions of clones, approximately 93% of them detected once, and under 0.45% sits in the top ten. Sequences were obtained from naive CD4+ T cells from PBMCs. The subset denotes: CD45RA+ positively selected. Receptors originate from a young man in good health. Some clones in this sample may be carry-over from other donors' samples.

This chain links TRBV7-9 with TRBJ2-5, with 7 positions matching TRBD1. V shed 2 bases, J shed 3 bases, and the junction held 6 bases outside the gene matches. The CDR3 totals 15 residues. The germline CDR1 and CDR2 sequences are SEHNR and FQNEAQ (reference sequence). The CDR3 reads CASSLMQGTEETQYF. DNA of the CDR3: TGTGCCAGCAGCTTAATGCAGGGGACAGAAGAGACCCAGTACTTC.

The chain is built from TRBV21-1 and TRBJ2-2; TRBD2 is the table's D call, not checked against the DNA. TRBV21-1 is reported as a pseudogene. This CDR3 has 17 amino acids. The CDR3 reads CAVRGLLADQVAGELFF. The CDR3 bases are TGTGCCGTCCGGGGTTTACTAGCAGACCAGGTGGCCGGGGAGCTGTTTTTT.

V gene TRBV27 combines with J gene TRBJ1-4; D ambiguous. Trimming removed 4 bases at V and 0 bases at J, with 6 bases between. The CDR3 is 14 amino acids. From germline, CDR1 is MNHEY and CDR2 SMNVEV (reference sequence). The CDR3 region has the DNA TGTGCCAGCAGTTGGGCTTCAACTAATGAAAAACTGTTTTTT. Its translation: CASSWASTNEKLFF.

The CDR3 bases are TGTGCCAGCAGCTTCTCCCAGGTGCTGAACACTGAAGCTTTCTTT. It yields the protein CASSFSQVLNTEAFF. The chain carries TRBV7-9 and TRBJ1-1; D remains unclear. The germline V and J ends were trimmed by 3 bases and 0 bases, with 11 bases remaining between them. The CDR3 has 15 amino acids. Germline CDR1 is SEHNR and CDR2 is FQNEAQ (reference sequence).

The rearrangement links TRBV18 to TRBJ2-1; either TRBD1 or TRBD2 may fit D (6 bases each). Germline V gene sequence: CDR1 KGHSH, CDR2 LQKENI. The CDR3 is 14 residues long. The V gene lost 4 bases and the J gene lost 7 bases, with 14 bases spanning the gap. The CDR3: CASSLEVGGNEQFF. The CDR3 DNA sequence: TGTGCCAGCTCACTCGAGGTAGGGGGGAATGAGCAGTTCTTC.

Concerning this clone: Mismatch with germline at one junction end may stem from a read error. The CDR3 spells CASSLEGTGFYGQYF. The CDR3 nucleotides read TGTGCCAGCAGCTTGGAGGGGACAGGGTTCTACGGGCAGTACTTC. The J gene is TRBJ2-7, the V gene TRBV5-6; 9 nucleotides line up with TRBD1. The CDR3 sequence is 15 residues long. CDR1 SGHDT and CDR2 YYEEEE come from the germline V gene.

The chain employs TRBV6-1 and TRBJ2-7; TRBD2 agrees at 15 bases. Germline CDR1 reads MNHNS; CDR2 reads SASEGT. The J segment lost 3 bases and the V segment lost 4 bases, leaving 7 bases of the junction unmatched. This CDR3 is 17 amino acids long. The CDR3 loop is CASSGGLAGGFHYEQYF. The CDR3 nucleotides are TGTGCCAGCAGTGGGGGACTAGCGGGAGGATTTCACTACGAGCAGTACTTC.

The V and J genes are TRBV4-1 and TRBJ1-5; 8 positions agree with TRBD1. Trimming removed 5 bases from V and 5 bases from J; junction bases left unmatched: 2. Germline CDR1 is MGHRA and CDR2 is YSYEKL. The CDR3 runs to 13 residues. CDR3 DNA sequence: TGCGCCAGCAGCGGACAGGGTTATCAGCCCCAGCATTTT. This sequence encodes CASSGQGYQPQHF.

The chain couples TRBV10-3 to TRBJ2-6; 11 nucleotides line up with TRBD2. J was trimmed by 4 bases and V by 3 bases; bases with no gene match: 5. This CDR3 has 17 residues. Germline values: CDR1 ENHRY, CDR2 SYGVKD. The CDR3 DNA reads as TGTGCCATCAGTGATACTAGCGGGAGTTACGGGGCCAACGTCCTGACTTTC. Translating gives CAISDTSGSYGANVLTF.